This T cell receptor (beta chain) was observed in a study of CD8+CD57+ T cells in acquired aplastic anemia. Selection for sequencing was limited to patients who had shown CD8+CD57+ cell expansion by flow cytometry. Trimming pared 3 bases from V and 5 bases from J, leaving 16 bases between. Germline V gene data show CDR1 as ENHRY and CDR2 as SYGVKD. The length of the CDR3 is 15 residues. Using genomic DNA as the template, TCR beta VDJ and CDR3 profiling was carried out. TCRdb re-derived calls from the reads in MiXCR, one entry per CDR3 protein. This repertoire shows 90,000 to 150,000 distinct CDR3 sequences, about 50% found once; its top ten account for roughly 32%.

V and J are TRBV10-3 and TRBJ1-1; weak D call: TRBD1 (6 bases). The receptor was isolated from a human donor with aplastic anemia. Material for sequencing was sorted CD4+, CD8+, or CD8+CD57+ T cells (not recorded which) from PBMCs. The CDR3 here is CAISDSGGAGTEAFF. In DNA form, the CDR3 reads TGTGCCATCAGTGACTCGGGGGGCGCAGGGACTGAAGCTTTCTTT.